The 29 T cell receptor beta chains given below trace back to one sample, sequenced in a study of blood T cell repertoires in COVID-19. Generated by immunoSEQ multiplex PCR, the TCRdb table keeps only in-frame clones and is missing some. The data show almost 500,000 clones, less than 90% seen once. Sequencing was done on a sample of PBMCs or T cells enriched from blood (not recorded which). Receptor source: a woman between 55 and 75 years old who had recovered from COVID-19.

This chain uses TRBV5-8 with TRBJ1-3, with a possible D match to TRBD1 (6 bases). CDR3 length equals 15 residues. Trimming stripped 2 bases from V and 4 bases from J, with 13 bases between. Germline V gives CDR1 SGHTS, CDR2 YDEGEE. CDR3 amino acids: CASSLLGARGNTIYF. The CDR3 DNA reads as TGTGCCAGCAGCTTACTGGGGGCGCGAGGAAACACCATATATTTT.

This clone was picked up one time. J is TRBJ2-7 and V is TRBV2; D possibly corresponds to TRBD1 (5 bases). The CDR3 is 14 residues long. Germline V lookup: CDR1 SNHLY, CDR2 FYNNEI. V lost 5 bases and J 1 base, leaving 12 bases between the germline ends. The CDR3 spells CASSRTFSSYEQYF. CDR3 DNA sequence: TGTGCCAGCAGTAGGACATTTTCTTCCTACGAGCAGTACTTC.

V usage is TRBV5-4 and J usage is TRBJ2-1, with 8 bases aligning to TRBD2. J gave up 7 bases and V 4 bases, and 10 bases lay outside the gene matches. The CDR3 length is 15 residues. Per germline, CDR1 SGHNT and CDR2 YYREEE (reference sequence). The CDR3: CASSTGLPGGNEQFF. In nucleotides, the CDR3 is TGTGCCAGCAGCACGGGACTCCCGGGGGGGAATGAGCAGTTCTTC.

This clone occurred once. The CDR3, as DNA: TGTGCCAGTGCCCTCGGAGATACGCAGTATTTT. This sequence encodes CASALGDTQYF. The V gene is TRBV18, the J gene TRBJ2-3; D is ambiguous. Germline lookup yields CDR1 KGHSH and CDR2 LQKENI. The CDR3 covers 11 residues. The V and J ends lost 9 bases and 5 bases respectively, with 9 bases between them. Combining the CDR3 with reference TRBV18 and TRBJ2-3 gives the whole variable domain NAGVMQNPRHLVRRRGQEARLRCSPMKGHSHVYWYRQLPEEGLKFMVYLQKENIIDESGMPKERFSAEFPKEGPSILRIQQVVRGDSAAYFCASALGDTQYFGPGTRLTVL.

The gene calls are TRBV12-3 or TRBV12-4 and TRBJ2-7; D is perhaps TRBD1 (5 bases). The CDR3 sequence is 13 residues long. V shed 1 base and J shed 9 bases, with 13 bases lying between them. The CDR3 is CASSLERRDPQYV. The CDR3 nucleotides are TGTGCCAGCAGTTTAGAGCGCAGGGATCCGCAGTACGTC.

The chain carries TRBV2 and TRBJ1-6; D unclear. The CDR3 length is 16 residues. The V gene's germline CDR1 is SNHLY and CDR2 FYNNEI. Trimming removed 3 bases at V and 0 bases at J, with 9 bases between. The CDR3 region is CASSEAGSSYNSPLHF. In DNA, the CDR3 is TGTGCCAGCAGTGAGGCGGGGAGCTCCTATAATTCACCCCTCCACTTT.

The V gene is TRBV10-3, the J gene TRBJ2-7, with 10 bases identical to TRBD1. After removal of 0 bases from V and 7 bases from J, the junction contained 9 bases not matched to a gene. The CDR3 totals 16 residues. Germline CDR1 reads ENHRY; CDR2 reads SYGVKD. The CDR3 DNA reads TGTGCCATCAGTGAGTCGGGACAGGGGCTCCCTGGTGAGCAGTACTTC. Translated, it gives CAISESGQGLPGEQYF.

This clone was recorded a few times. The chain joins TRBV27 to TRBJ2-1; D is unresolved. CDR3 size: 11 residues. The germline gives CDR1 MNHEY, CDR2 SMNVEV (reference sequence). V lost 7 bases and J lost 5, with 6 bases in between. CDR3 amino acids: CASIRDNEQFF. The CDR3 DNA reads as TGTGCCAGCATCCGGGACAATGAGCAGTTCTTC.

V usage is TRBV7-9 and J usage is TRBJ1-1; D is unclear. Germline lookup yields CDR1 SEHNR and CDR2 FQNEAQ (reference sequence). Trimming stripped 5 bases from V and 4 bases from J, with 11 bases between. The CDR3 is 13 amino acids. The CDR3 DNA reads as TGTGCCAGCAGCCCTCCTGCGGTCACTGAAGCTTTCTTT. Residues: CASSPPAVTEAFF.

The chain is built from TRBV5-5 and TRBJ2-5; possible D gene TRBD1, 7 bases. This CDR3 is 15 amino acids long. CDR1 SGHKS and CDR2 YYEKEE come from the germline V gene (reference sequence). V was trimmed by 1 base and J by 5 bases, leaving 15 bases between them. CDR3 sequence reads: CASSLSRGVRETQYF. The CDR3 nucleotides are TGTGCCAGCAGCTTGTCCAGGGGGGTCCGGGAGACCCAGTACTTC.

The CDR3 region is CASSRQVVHNEQFF. The CDR3 DNA follows: TGCGCCAGCAGCCGACAGGTGGTTCACAATGAGCAGTTCTTC. This chain joins TRBV4-1 and TRBJ2-1; D may be TRBD1 (6 bases). Germline V gives CDR1 MGHRA, CDR2 YSYEKL. V lost 4 bases, J lost 5 bases, and 12 bases lay in between. CDR3 size: 14 residues.

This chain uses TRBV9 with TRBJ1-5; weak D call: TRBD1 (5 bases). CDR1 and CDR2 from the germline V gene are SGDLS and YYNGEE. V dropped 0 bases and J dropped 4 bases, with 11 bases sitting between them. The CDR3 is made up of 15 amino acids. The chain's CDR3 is CASSVGRGPNQPQHF. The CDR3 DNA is TGTGCCAGCAGCGTAGGAAGGGGCCCGAATCAGCCCCAGCATTTT. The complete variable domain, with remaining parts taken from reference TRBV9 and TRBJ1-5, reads DSGVTQTPKHLITATGQRVTLRCSPRSGDLSVYWYQQSLDQGLQFLIQYYNGEERAKGNILERFSAQQFPDLHSELNLSSLELGDSALYFCASSVGRGPNQPQHFGDGTRLSIL.

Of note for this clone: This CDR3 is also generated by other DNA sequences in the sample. CDR3 nucleotides: TGTGCCAGCAGTCTACAGGGGGCCACTGAAGCTTTCTTT. Amino acids: CASSLQGATEAFF. The chain uses TRBV12-3 or TRBV12-4 and TRBJ1-1, with 9 bases identical to TRBD1. J was trimmed by 4 bases and V by 5 bases; bases with no gene match: 2. This CDR3 region has 13 residues.

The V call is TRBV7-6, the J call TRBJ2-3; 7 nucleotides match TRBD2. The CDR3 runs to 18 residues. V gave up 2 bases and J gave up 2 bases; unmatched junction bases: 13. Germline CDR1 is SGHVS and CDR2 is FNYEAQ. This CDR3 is CASSLLSGVSHFTDTQYF. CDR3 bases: TGTGCCAGCAGCTTATTAAGCGGGGTCTCACACTTCACAGATACGCAGTATTTT.

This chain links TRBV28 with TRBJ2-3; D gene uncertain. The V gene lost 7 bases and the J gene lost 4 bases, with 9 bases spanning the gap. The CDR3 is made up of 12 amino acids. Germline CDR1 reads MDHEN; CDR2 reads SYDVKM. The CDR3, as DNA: TGTGCCAGCACGACTTTGGCAGATACGCAGTATTTT. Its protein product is CASTTLADTQYF.

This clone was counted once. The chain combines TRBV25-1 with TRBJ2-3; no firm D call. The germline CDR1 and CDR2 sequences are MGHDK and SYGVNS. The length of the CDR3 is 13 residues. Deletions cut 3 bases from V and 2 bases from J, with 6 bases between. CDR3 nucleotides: TGTGCCAGCAGTGACCGGGTCACAGATACGCAGTATTTT. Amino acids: CASSDRVTDTQYF.

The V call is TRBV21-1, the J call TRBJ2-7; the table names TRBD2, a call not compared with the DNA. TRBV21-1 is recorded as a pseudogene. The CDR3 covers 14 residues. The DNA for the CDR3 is TGTGCCAGCAGCAAAGGGGAGGGCAGCTACGAGCAGTACGTC. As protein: CASSKGEGSYEQYV.

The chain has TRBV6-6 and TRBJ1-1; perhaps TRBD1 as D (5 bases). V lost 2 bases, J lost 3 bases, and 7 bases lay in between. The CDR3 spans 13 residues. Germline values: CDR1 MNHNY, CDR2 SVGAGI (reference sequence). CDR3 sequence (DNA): TGTGCCAGCAGTTACGCGGGGGACACTGAAGCTTTCTTT. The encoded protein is CASSYAGDTEAFF.

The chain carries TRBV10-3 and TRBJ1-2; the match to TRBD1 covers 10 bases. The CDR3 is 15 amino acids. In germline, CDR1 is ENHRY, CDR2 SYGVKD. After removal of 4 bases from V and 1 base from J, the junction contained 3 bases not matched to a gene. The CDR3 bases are TGTGCCATCAGTGCCGGGACAGGGGTTAACTATGGCTACACCTTC. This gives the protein CAISAGTGVNYGYTF.

The CDR3, as DNA: TGCGCCAGCAGCACCGGACAGGGGGCAGGCGGGGAGCTGTTTTTT. It specifies CASSTGQGAGGELFF. The chain has TRBV5-1 and TRBJ2-2, with TRBD1 matching 11 bases. This CDR3 is 15 amino acids long. From germline, CDR1 is SGHRS and CDR2 YFSETQ. Unmatched junction bases numbered 6, after V lost 4 bases and J lost 7 bases.

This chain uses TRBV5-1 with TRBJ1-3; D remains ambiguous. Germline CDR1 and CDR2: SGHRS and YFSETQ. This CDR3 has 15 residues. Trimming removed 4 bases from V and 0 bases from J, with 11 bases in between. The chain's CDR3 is CASSPRAASGNTIYF. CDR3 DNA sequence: TGCGCCAGCAGCCCGAGAGCTGCCTCTGGAAACACCATATATTTT.

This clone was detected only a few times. CDR3 sequence reads: CASSQEWQGLEAFF. The CDR3 DNA sequence: TGTGCCAGCAGCCAAGAATGGCAGGGGCTTGAAGCTTTCTTT. The chain uses TRBV4-2 and TRBJ1-1; possibly TRBD1 for D (6 bases). V was shortened by 0 bases and J by 7 bases, with 12 bases between the two germline ends. Germline CDR1 is LGHNA and CDR2 is YNFKEQ. This CDR3 region has 14 residues.

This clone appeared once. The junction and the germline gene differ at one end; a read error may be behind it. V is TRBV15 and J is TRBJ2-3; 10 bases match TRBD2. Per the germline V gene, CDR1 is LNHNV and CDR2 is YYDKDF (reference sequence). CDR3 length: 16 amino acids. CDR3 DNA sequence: TGTGCCACCAGCCGAGAGGGAGCGGGGGGGAGGAATACGCAGTATTTT. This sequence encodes CATSREGAGGRNTQYF.

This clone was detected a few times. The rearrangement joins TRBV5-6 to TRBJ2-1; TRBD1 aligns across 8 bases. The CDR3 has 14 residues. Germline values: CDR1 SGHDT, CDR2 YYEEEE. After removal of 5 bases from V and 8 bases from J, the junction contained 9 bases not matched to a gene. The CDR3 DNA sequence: TGTGCCAGCAGAACAAGACAGGGGTTCGATGAGCAGTTCTTC. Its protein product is CASRTRQGFDEQFF.

The CDR3 DNA reads TGCGCCAGCAGCTGGACAGCCACTAATGAAAAACTGTTTTTT. It is translated as CASSWTATNEKLFF. The rearrangement links TRBV5-1 to TRBJ1-4; tentatively, D is TRBD1 (6 bases). This CDR3 contains 14 residues. V was shortened by 3 bases and J by 2 bases, with 8 bases between the two germline ends. CDR1 SGHRS and CDR2 YFSETQ come from the germline V gene.

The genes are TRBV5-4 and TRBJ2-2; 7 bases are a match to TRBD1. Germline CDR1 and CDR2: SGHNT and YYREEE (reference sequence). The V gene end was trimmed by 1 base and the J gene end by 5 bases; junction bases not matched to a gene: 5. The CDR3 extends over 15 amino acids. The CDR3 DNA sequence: TGTGCCAGCAGCTTGCCAGGGGGTCAGACCGGGGAGCTGTTTTTT. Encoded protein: CASSLPGGQTGELFF.

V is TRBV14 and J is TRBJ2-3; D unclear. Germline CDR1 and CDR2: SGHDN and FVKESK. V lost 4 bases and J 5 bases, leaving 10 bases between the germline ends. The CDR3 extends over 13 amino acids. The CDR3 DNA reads TGTGCCAGCAGCCCCAATTTCAGAGATACGCAGTATTTT. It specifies CASSPNFRDTQYF.

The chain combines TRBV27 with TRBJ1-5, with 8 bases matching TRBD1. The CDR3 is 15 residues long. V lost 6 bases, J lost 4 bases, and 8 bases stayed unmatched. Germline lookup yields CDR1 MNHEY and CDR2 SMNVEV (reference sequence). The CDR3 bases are TGTGCCAGCAGGGCCGCAGGGACAGGAAATCAGCCCCAGCATTTT. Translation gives CASRAAGTGNQPQHF.

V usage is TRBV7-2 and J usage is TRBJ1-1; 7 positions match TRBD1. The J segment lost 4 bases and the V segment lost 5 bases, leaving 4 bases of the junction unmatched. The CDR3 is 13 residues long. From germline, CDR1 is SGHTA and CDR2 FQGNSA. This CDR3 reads CASSAHRGTEAFF. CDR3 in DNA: TGTGCCAGCAGCGCACACAGGGGCACTGAAGCTTTCTTT. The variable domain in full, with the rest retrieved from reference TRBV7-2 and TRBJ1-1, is GAGVSQSPSNKVTEKGKDVELRCDPISGHTALYWYRQSLGQGLEFLIYFQGNSAPDKSGLPSDRFSAERTGGSVSTLTIQRTQQEDSAVYLCASSAHRGTEAFFGQGTRLTVV.